Here is one T cell receptor beta chain with its context. Its specificity is unknown. This entry comes from a study of OX40 agonist ivuxolimab in advanced cancers. Only in-frame clones appear in the TCRdb table, and some are missing; sequencing was by immunoSEQ multiplex PCR. This table holds approximately 84,000 clones, 75% to 90% found once. In germline, CDR1 is MNHEY, CDR2 SVGAGI. V lost 7 bases to trimming and J lost 8 bases, with 10 bases between them. This CDR3 region has 11 residues. Study-wide results and limits: Among the nonresponders, some also had low normalized T-cell clonal expansion.

The sequencing here drew on CD4+ or CD8+ T cells sorted from blood, taken in a trial of the OX40 agonist ivuxolimab. This sequence joins TRBV6-5 and TRBJ2-3, with D possibly TRBD2 on 7 matching bases. This TCR was recovered from an adult with an advanced solid tumor such as melanoma, head and neck, liver or kidney cancer. The CDR3 loop reads CASNREGTQYF. The CDR3, as DNA: TGTGCCAGCAACAGGGAGGGTACGCAGTATTTT.